The 23 T cell receptor beta chains given below trace back to one sample, sequenced in a study of shared clonotypes between healthy human individuals. Assay used: immunoSEQ multiplex PCR; TCRdb lists only in-frame clones, some missing. The data show more than 550,000 clones, about 90% seen once. Positive CCR7 selection of CD45RO-negative cells yielded the naive CD8 cells, and terminally differentiated effector memory CD45RA+ cells were excluded. Sequencing was done on a sample of naive CD8+ T cells sorted from blood. The receptors shown here come from a young man in good health.

The chain uses TRBV6-4 and TRBJ2-3; no reliable D call. The length of the CDR3 is 17 residues. The germline gives CDR1 MRHNA, CDR2 SNTAGT. V was cut by 0 bases and J by 4 bases, with 17 bases left in between. DNA of the CDR3: TGTGCCAGCAGTGACTCTAAACCCCCATGGGTGGCAGATACGCAGTATTTT. As protein: CASSDSKPPWVADTQYF.

The chain is built from TRBV29-1 and TRBJ2-7; 8 bases map to TRBD1. This CDR3 comprises 15 residues. Losses at the gene ends were 2 bases for V and 2 bases for J; bases not matched to a gene: 8. The germline V gene has CDR1 SQVTM and CDR2 ANQGSEA. CDR3 DNA: TGCAGCGTTGAATATCTAACGACAGGGGCCTACGAGCAGTACTTC. Translated: CSVEYLTTGAYEQYF.

The chain carries TRBV29-1 and TRBJ2-7; D possibly matches TRBD1 or TRBD2 (5 bases each). CDR3 size: 14 residues. Germline lookup yields CDR1 SQVTM and CDR2 ANQGSEA. V dropped 0 bases and J dropped 0 bases, with 9 bases sitting between them. The chain's CDR3 is CSVEEGDLSYEQYF. The CDR3 DNA follows: TGCAGCGTTGAAGAGGGGGACCTCTCCTACGAGCAGTACTTC.

This clone was observed a single time. The chain carries TRBV10-1 and TRBJ2-7, with a tentative D call TRBD1 (6 bases). Germline CDR1 is WNHNN and CDR2 is SYGVQD (reference sequence). Trimming removed 3 bases from V and 0 bases from J, with 12 bases in between. The CDR3 covers 15 residues. For the CDR3, the DNA is TGCGCCAGCAGTGATTCAGGGGATCGCTCCTACGAGCAGTACTTC. Amino acids: CASSDSGDRSYEQYF.

The V gene is TRBV7-3, the J gene TRBJ2-1; 8 bases map to TRBD2. Germline V gene lookup returns CDR1 SGHTA and CDR2 FQGTGA. The CDR3 is 15 amino acids. Germline trimming cut 5 bases from V and 0 bases from J; bases unmatched to any gene: 3. This chain's CDR3 is CASSLGTSSYNEQFF. CDR3 bases: TGTGCCAGCAGCCTCGGGACTAGCTCCTACAATGAGCAGTTCTTC.

The chain links TRBV7-3 to TRBJ1-1; D is uncertain. From germline, CDR1 is SGHTA and CDR2 FQGTGA. The CDR3 spans 13 residues. Trimming removed 1 base at V and 1 base at J, with 4 bases between. The CDR3 DNA follows: TGTGCCAGCAGCTTAATCCGGAACACTGAAGCTTTCTTT. Translating gives CASSLIRNTEAFF.

V and J are TRBV7-9 and TRBJ2-2; 10 bases are a match to TRBD2. The CDR3 has 16 amino acids. With V trimmed by 2 bases and J by 4 bases, 4 bases remained unmatched. CDR1 is SEHNR and CDR2 is FQNEAQ in the germline V gene (reference sequence). CDR3 sequence reads: CASSLLLAGSTGELFF. The DNA for the CDR3 is TGTGCCAGCAGCTTACTACTAGCGGGAAGCACCGGGGAGCTGTTTTTT.

Note on this clone: This may arise from a read error, as a much more abundant clone is one base away. The chain carries TRBV11-2 and TRBJ2-7, with D perhaps TRBD1 (7 bases). Trimming shortened V by 5 bases and J by 3 bases, and 11 bases separated the two germline ends. Per the germline V gene, CDR1 is SGHAT and CDR2 is FQNNGV. The CDR3 spans 13 residues. The CDR3 loop is CASSAGQNYEQYF. Written as DNA, the CDR3 is TGTGCCAGCAGCGCGGGACAGAACTACGAGCAGTACTTC.

The chain combines TRBV6-1 with TRBJ1-1; the D is unclear. Germline V gene lookup returns CDR1 MNHNS and CDR2 SASEGT. The CDR3 contains 9 residues. V dropped 3 bases and J dropped 12 bases, with 5 bases sitting between them. The CDR3 reads CASSDASFF. In nucleotides, the CDR3 is TGTGCCAGCAGTGATGCGTCTTTCTTT.

The chain couples TRBV5-1 to TRBJ1-5; possible D gene TRBD1, 5 bases. Germline V gives CDR1 SGHRS, CDR2 YFSETQ. The CDR3 runs to 19 residues. The V end lost 3 bases, the J end lost 0 bases, and 22 bases lay between the germline ends. CDR3 region: CASSSRGGIHPNSNQPQHF. The CDR3 DNA sequence: TGCGCCAGCAGCTCTCGGGGGGGGATTCACCCTAATAGCAATCAGCCCCAGCATTTT.

The rearrangement links TRBV27 to TRBJ2-6, with D possibly being TRBD1 or TRBD2 (5 bases each). In germline, CDR1 is MNHEY, CDR2 SMNVEV (reference sequence). The CDR3 is 17 amino acids. Between the trimmed V and J ends, which lost 4 bases and 0 bases, there was a span of 13 bases. The CDR3 sequence is CASSSGLRVSGANVLTF. The CDR3 coding sequence is TGTGCCAGCAGTTCGGGGCTAAGGGTCTCTGGGGCCAACGTCCTGACTTTC.

The chain recombines TRBV27 with TRBJ1-1; 9 bases line up with TRBD1. CDR3 size: 15 residues. The V gene's germline CDR1 is MNHEY and CDR2 SMNVEV (reference sequence). V lost 1 base, J lost 5 bases, and 5 bases stayed unmatched. CDR3 region: CASSLLGQGRTEAFF. CDR3 sequence (DNA): TGTGCCAGCAGTTTATTAGGACAGGGGAGGACTGAAGCTTTCTTT.

Comments on this clone: Within the sample, other DNA sequences also encode this same CDR3. This sequence joins TRBV6-5 and TRBJ2-1; no clear D. V was trimmed by 0 bases and J by 0 bases, leaving 9 bases between them. This CDR3 is 16 amino acids long. Germline CDR1 MNHEY, CDR2 SVGAGI. The CDR3 reads CASSYSGPDSYNEQFF. Here the CDR3 DNA reads TGTGCCAGCAGTTACTCAGGCCCCGACTCCTACAATGAGCAGTTCTTC.

CDR3 DNA sequence: TGTGCCAGCAGCCTTCAAGGCACAGGGGAGAACACTGAAGCTTTCTTT. Its protein product is CASSLQGTGENTEAFF. The gene calls are TRBV9 and TRBJ1-1; the match to TRBD1 covers 7 bases. V lost 4 bases and J lost 1; bases outside the gene matches: 10. The CDR3 length is 16 residues. Per the germline V gene, CDR1 is SGDLS and CDR2 is YYNGEE.

The chain combines TRBV4-2 with TRBJ2-7; 9 bases fit TRBD2. V lost 0 bases, J lost 5 bases, and 5 bases stayed unmatched. The CDR3 spans 15 residues. The germline V gene has CDR1 LGHNA and CDR2 YNFKEQ. DNA for the CDR3: TGTGCCAGCAGCCAAGAAGCGGGAGGAACCCACGAGCAGTACTTC. The encoded protein is CASSQEAGGTHEQYF.

The chain recombines TRBV7-9 with TRBJ2-1; 11 nucleotides line up with TRBD2. The germline CDR1 and CDR2 sequences are SEHNR and FQNEAQ (reference sequence). V dropped 10 bases and J dropped 7; count of bases not matched to a gene: 9. The CDR3 sequence is 14 residues long. CDR3 sequence: CATALAGGGNEQFF. For the CDR3, the DNA is TGTGCCACCGCCCTAGCGGGAGGAGGGAATGAGCAGTTCTTC.

V gene TRBV7-6 combines with J gene TRBJ2-5, with D hard to call. The ends were cut back, 5 bases at V and 0 bases at J, with 16 bases in the middle. Germline V CDR1 and CDR2: SGHVS, FNYEAQ. The CDR3 extends over 16 amino acids. The CDR3 reads CASSPRAPGYQETQYF. CDR3 DNA sequence: TGTGCCAGCAGCCCACGGGCCCCCGGGTACCAAGAGACCCAGTACTTC.

V gene TRBV5-1 combines with J gene TRBJ2-2; D possibly corresponds to TRBD2 (6 bases). Germline V gene data show CDR1 as SGHRS and CDR2 as YFSETQ. This CDR3 is built from 16 residues. Trimming removed 2 bases at V and 5 bases at J, with 16 bases between. This CDR3 is CASSFWGEIRTGELFF. For the CDR3, the DNA is TGCGCCAGCAGCTTTTGGGGGGAGATACGGACCGGGGAGCTGTTTTTT.

The rearrangement links TRBV19 to TRBJ2-5; 7 bases are a match to TRBD1. Germline V gives CDR1 LNHDA, CDR2 SQIVND (reference sequence). The ends lost 2 bases at V and 2 bases at J; junction bases unmatched: 5. The CDR3 covers 15 residues. CDR3 bases: TGTGCCAGTAGTATATTAGGGGGCCTTCAAGAGACCCAGTACTTC. Encoded protein: CASSILGGLQETQYF.

The chain links TRBV13 to TRBJ2-1, with TRBD1 identical over 7 bases. V dropped 1 base and J dropped 3; count of bases not matched to a gene: 3. The CDR3 runs 15 residues. Per germline, CDR1 PRHDT and CDR2 FYEKMQ (reference sequence). CDR3 bases: TGTGCCAGCAGCTTAGAGGGGACAGACTACAATGAGCAGTTCTTC. Residues: CASSLEGTDYNEQFF.

The chain links TRBV28 to TRBJ2-1, with D possibly called TRBD1 or TRBD2 (5 bases each). CDR1 is MDHEN, CDR2 SYDVKM, per germline. The CDR3 length is 15 residues. Deletions cut 5 bases from V and 0 bases from J, with 11 bases between. The CDR3 nucleotides read TGTGCCAGCAGTCCCAGGGACGGCTCCTACAATGAGCAGTTCTTC. Protein: CASSPRDGSYNEQFF.

The gene calls are TRBV4-3 and TRBJ1-5, with D possibly TRBD1 on 6 matching bases. The CDR3 is 18 residues long. Trimming removed 0 bases from V and 3 bases from J, with 18 bases in between. Germline V gene data show CDR1 as LGHNA and CDR2 as YSLEER. This CDR3 reads CASSQDRGLGGFNQPQHF. The CDR3 DNA sequence: TGCGCCAGCAGCCAAGATAGGGGGTTGGGGGGTTTCAATCAGCCCCAGCATTTT.

The chain couples TRBV7-9 to TRBJ2-7; tentative D call: TRBD1 (6 bases). Trimming pared 5 bases from V and 7 bases from J, leaving 21 bases between. Germline CDR1 is SEHNR and CDR2 is FQNEAQ (reference sequence). This CDR3 comprises 15 residues. The CDR3 coding sequence is TGTGCCAGCAGCCCCGCCGGACAGCCCGTATGGGAGCAGTACTTC. As protein: CASSPAGQPVWEQYF.